This TCR beta chain is drawn from a study of blood T cell repertoires in COVID-19. Self-reported history from a screening survey and questionnaire set each donor's cohort. In the original analysis: Quantification of nucleated cells was approximated via reference gene primer amplification. Only in-frame clones appear in the TCRdb table, and some are missing; sequencing was by immunoSEQ multiplex PCR. V, J and clone size were drawn from that table, and D and trimming were deduced from the DNA. The sample shows a few hundred thousand clones, roughly 91% of them seen only once. The germline CDR1 and CDR2 sequences are MGHRA and YSYEKL. The CDR3 is 17 amino acids. V was clipped by 1 base and J by 4 bases; unmatched bases: 9.

The TCR originated in a woman aged 60-75 years in a cohort exposed to, infected with or recovered from COVID-19 (not recorded which). The material sequenced was PBMCs or T cells enriched from blood (not recorded which). The J gene is TRBJ2-1, the V gene TRBV4-1; 8 bases are shared with TRBD1. DNA of the CDR3: TGCGCCAGCAGCCAAGTTGGGCGGGACAGGAGATACAATGAGCAGTTCTTC. The encoded protein is CASSQVGRDRRYNEQFF.